Below, one T cell receptor beta chain is given with its context. TCRbeta library preparation incorporated unique molecular identifiers. Using its own MiXCR run on the PCR reads, TCRdb lists one record per CDR3 protein. This table has approximately 270,000 distinct CDR3 sequences, 9.9% appearing once. This sample is part of a study of T-cell reconstitution after alpha-beta-depleted transplantation in children. The source material was PBMCs from the stem cell graft donor, sampled from the stem cell graft. This TCR was recovered from a human donor who donated a stem cell graft to a child with SCID.

The CDR3 sequence is CASSLGGRAYEQFF. The CDR3 DNA sequence: TGTGCCAGCAGTCTCGGGGGCAGGGCGTATGAGCAGTTCTTC. The rearrangement uses TRBV12-3 or TRBV12-4 and TRBJ2-1; D might be TRBD1 or TRBD2, each matching 6 bases. V was shortened by 5 bases and J by 8 bases, with 16 bases between the two germline ends. The CDR3 consists of 14 residues.